Following are 8 T cell receptor beta chains from one sample sequenced in a study of T cell repertoires in cytomegalovirus infection. TCRdb processed the reads anew with MiXCR; each CDR3 protein has one entry. The data contain about 97,000 distinct CDR3 sequences, 16% of them singletons. Sequencing was done on a sample of PBMCs. The receptor source for this set is a human donor in good health (CMV status not recorded). Some clones in this sample may be carry-over from other donors' samples.

This clonotype has at least ten counts. This chain uses TRBV7-2 with TRBJ2-1, with D possibly being TRBD1 or TRBD2 (6 bases each). Trimming stripped 0 bases from V and 7 bases from J, with 10 bases between. The germline CDR1 and CDR2 sequences are SGHTA and FQGNSA. The CDR3 is 14 amino acids. The DNA of the CDR3 is TGTGCCAGCAGCTTAGCCCGGGGGCGGAATGAGCAGTTCTTC. Its translation is CASSLARGRNEQFF.

This clonotype was observed many times. The V call is TRBV2, the J call TRBJ2-1; tentatively, D is TRBD1 or TRBD2 (10 bases each). Looked up from germline, CDR1 is SNHLY and CDR2 is FYNNEI. V shed 8 bases and J shed 3 bases, with 26 bases lying between them. The CDR3 sequence is 18 residues long. The CDR3 spells CASERTGGLAFFYNEQFF. The CDR3, as DNA: TGTGCCAGCGAAAGGACAGGGGGACTAGCGTTTTTCTACAATGAGCAGTTCTTC.

The gene calls are TRBV18 and TRBJ1-1; the match to TRBD1 covers 10 bases. The germline V gene has CDR1 KGHSH and CDR2 LQKENI. This CDR3 region has 15 residues. The junction had 6 bases not matched to a gene; V was cut back by 1 base and J by 7 bases. This chain's CDR3 is CASSPLRQGAVEAFF. CDR3 sequence (DNA): TGTGCCAGCTCACCACTAAGACAGGGGGCGGTTGAAGCTTTCTTT.

The V and J genes are TRBV6-1 and TRBJ2-7, with 7 bases fitting TRBD1. CDR1 is MNHNS and CDR2 is SASEGT in the germline V gene. The J segment lost 2 bases and the V segment lost 6 bases, leaving 10 bases of the junction unmatched. The CDR3 consists of 15 residues. In nucleotides, the CDR3 is TGTGCCAGCAGCCGGACAGGCCGCAATACCTACGAGCAGTACTTC. Protein product: CASSRTGRNTYEQYF.

This clonotype was observed a handful of times. The chain combines TRBV28 with TRBJ2-2; TRBD2 agrees at 10 bases. With 4 bases clipped from V and 4 bases from J, the junction kept 6 bases outside the gene matches. This CDR3 comprises 16 residues. Germline V CDR1 and CDR2: MDHEN, SYDVKM. The CDR3 spells CASSWVASGGTGELFF. CDR3 in DNA: TGTGCCAGCAGTTGGGTTGCTAGCGGGGGCACCGGGGAGCTGTTTTTT.

This clonotype was seen repeatedly, ten times or more. The chain has TRBV6-2 or TRBV6-3 and TRBJ2-5; the match to TRBD2 covers 7 bases. Germline lookup yields CDR1 MNHEY and CDR2 SVGEGT. The CDR3 extends over 14 amino acids. Unmatched junction bases numbered 12, after V lost 9 bases and J lost 5 bases. CDR3 protein: CASGTNIERETQYF. The DNA for the CDR3 is TGTGCCAGTGGGACTAACATCGAGAGGGAGACCCAGTACTTC.

The rearrangement joins TRBV5-5 to TRBJ2-5; D not certain. Deletions cut 3 bases from V and 5 bases from J, with 17 bases between. The CDR3 covers 15 residues. The V gene's germline CDR1 is SGHKS and CDR2 YYEKEE (reference sequence). CDR3 loop: CASSWSISGMETQYF. CDR3 nucleotides: TGTGCCAGCAGCTGGTCGATTTCGGGTATGGAGACCCAGTACTTC.

This clonotype was seen at least ten times. V is TRBV20-1 and J is TRBJ1-6, with a possible D match to TRBD1 (5 bases). The V gene lost 1 base and the J gene lost 2 bases, with 12 bases spanning the gap. This CDR3 is 16 amino acids long. Germline assignment: CDR1 DFQATT and CDR2 SNEGSKA (reference sequence). The chain's CDR3 is CSARGQGRPYNSPLHF. The CDR3 DNA follows: TGCAGTGCTAGAGGTCAGGGTAGACCCTATAATTCACCCCTCCACTTT.